This record covers a single T cell receptor beta chain. TCRdb passed the RT-PCR reads through MiXCR, listing each CDR3 protein once. The repertoire holds approximately 720,000 distinct CDR3 sequences, more than 13% seen once, with 3.6% in the top ten. The source of this sequence is a female donor in good health, serving as a healthy control. The sample taken for sequencing was memory CD4+ T cells from blood.

CDR3 sequence reads: CASRGASGGYSYNEQFF. CDR3 nucleotides: TGTGCCAGCAGGGGGGCTAGCGGGGGGTACTCCTACAATGAGCAGTTCTTC. V gene TRBV6-2 or TRBV6-3 combines with J gene TRBJ2-1, with TRBD2 matching over 11 bases. The CDR3 runs to 17 residues. Trimming removed 6 bases from V and 0 bases from J; junction bases left unmatched: 7. The germline CDR1 and CDR2 sequences are MNHEY and SVGEGT.